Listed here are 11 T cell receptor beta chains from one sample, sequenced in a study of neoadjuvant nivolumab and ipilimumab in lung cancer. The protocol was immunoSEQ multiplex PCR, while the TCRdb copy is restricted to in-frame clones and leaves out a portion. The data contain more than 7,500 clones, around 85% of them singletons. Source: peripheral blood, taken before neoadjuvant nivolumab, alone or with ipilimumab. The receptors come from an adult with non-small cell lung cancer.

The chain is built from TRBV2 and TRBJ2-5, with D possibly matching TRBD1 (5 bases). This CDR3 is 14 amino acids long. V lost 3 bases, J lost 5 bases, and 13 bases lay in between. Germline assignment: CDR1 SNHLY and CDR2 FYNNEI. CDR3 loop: CASSEGRGSETQYF. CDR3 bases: TGTGCCAGCAGTGAGGGAAGGGGCTCGGAGACCCAGTACTTC.

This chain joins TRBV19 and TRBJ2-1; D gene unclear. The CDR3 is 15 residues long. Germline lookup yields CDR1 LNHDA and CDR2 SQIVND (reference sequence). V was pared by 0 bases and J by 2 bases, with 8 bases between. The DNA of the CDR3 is TGTGCCAGTAGTATAGATGGTGTAACCTACAATGAGCAGTTCTTC. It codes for CASSIDGVTYNEQFF.

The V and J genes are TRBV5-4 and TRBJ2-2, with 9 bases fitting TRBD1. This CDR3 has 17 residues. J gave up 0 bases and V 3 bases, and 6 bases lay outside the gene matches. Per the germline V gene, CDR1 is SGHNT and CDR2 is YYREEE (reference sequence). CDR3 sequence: CASSSEQGATNTGELFF. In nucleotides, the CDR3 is TGTGCCAGCAGCTCCGAACAGGGGGCTACGAACACCGGGGAGCTGTTTTTT.

The CDR3 here is CASSLGGAAGEKLFF. Here the CDR3 DNA reads TGCGCCAGCAGCTTGGGGGGCGCCGCAGGGGAAAAACTGTTTTTT. V is TRBV5-1 and J is TRBJ1-4; TRBD1 is a possible D gene (5 bases). The CDR3 runs to 15 residues. In germline, CDR1 is SGHRS, CDR2 YFSETQ. V was trimmed by 0 bases and J by 8 bases, leaving 14 bases between them.

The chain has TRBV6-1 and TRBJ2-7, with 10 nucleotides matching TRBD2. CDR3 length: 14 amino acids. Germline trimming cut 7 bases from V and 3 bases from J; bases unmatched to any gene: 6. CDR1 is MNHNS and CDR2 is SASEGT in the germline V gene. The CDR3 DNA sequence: TGTGCCAGCATAGCCCTAGCGGGAGTCTACGAGCAGTACTTC. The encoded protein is CASIALAGVYEQYF.

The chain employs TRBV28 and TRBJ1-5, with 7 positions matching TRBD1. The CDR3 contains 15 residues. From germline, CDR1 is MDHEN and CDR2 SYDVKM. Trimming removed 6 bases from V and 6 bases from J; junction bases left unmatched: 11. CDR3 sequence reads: CASSTGQGGGQPQHF. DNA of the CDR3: TGTGCCAGCAGCACGGGGCAGGGGGGCGGTCAGCCCCAGCATTTT.

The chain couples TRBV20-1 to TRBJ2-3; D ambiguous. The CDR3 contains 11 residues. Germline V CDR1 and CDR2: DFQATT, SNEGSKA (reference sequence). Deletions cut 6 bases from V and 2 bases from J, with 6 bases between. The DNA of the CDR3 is TGCAGTGCCGGATTCACAGATACGCAGTATTTT. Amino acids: CSAGFTDTQYF.

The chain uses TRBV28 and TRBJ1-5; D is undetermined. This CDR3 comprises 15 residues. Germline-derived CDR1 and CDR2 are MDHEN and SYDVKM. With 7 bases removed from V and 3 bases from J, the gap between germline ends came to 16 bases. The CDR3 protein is CASTQFSGYNQPQHF. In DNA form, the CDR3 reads TGTGCCAGCACTCAGTTTAGTGGCTACAATCAGCCCCAGCATTTT.

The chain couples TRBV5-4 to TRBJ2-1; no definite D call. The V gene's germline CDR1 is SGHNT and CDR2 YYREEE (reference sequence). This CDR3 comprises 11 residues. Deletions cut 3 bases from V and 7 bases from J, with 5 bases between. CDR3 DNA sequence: TGTGCCAGCAGCTCTCCGAATGAGCAGTTCTTC. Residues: CASSSPNEQFF. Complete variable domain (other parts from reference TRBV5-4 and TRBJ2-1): ETGVTQSPTHLIKTRGQQVTLRCSSQSGHNTVSWYQQALGQGPQFIFQYYREEENGRGNFPPRFSGLQFPNYSSELNVNALELDDSALYLCASSSPNEQFFGPGTRLTVL.

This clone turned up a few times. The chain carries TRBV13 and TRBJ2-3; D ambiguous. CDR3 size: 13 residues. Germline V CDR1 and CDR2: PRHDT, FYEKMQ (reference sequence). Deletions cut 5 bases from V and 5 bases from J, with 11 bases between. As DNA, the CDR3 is TGTGCCAGCAGCCGTGATGAAGGAGATACGCAGTATTTT. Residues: CASSRDEGDTQYF.

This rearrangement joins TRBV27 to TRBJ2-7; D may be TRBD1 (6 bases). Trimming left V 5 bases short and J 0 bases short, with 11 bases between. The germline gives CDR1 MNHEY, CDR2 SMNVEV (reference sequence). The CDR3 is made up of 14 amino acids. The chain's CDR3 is CASSQTGISYEQYF. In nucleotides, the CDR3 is TGTGCCAGCAGTCAAACAGGGATCTCCTACGAGCAGTACTTC.